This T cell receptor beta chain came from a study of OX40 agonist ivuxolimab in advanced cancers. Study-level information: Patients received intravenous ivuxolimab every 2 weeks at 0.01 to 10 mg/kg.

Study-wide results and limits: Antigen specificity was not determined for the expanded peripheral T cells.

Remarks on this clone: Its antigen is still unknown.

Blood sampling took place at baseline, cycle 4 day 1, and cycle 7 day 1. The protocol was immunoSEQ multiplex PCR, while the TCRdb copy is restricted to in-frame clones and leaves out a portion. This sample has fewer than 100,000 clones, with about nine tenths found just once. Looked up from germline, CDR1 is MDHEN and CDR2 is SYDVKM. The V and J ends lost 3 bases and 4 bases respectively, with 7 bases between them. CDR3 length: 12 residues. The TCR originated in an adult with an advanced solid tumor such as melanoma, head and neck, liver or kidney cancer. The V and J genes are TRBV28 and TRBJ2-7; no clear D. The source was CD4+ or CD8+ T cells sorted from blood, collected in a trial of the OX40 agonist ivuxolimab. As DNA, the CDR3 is TGTGCCAGCAGTTTTGGGCAGTACGAGCAGTACTTC. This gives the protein CASSFGQYEQYF.